This TCR beta chain was profiled in a study of cytomegalovirus exposure and HLA in healthy donors. This clone appeared once. As yet, its antigen is unknown. The CDR3 is 13 residues long. From germline, CDR1 is MDHEN and CDR2 SYDVKM. V was shortened by 6 bases and J by 0 bases, with 6 bases between the two germline ends. Points from the study as a whole: Compared with the roughly 670-donor mean, an Asian-associated ancestry cluster reportedly had fewer N-insertions, according to a later analysis. The classifier reportedly diagnosed cytomegalovirus status with high sensitivity and specificity. As immune exposure information, only CMV serostatus was available.

Vbeta (60) and Jbeta (13) primers were used in the PCR. TCRdb keeps only in-frame clones here, not all; method: immunoSEQ multiplex PCR. Of about 150,000 clones in the sample, approximately 80% were seen once. The TCR was taken from a man aged 40-50 years in good health and CMV-seronegative. The genes are TRBV28 and TRBJ1-5, with D possibly being TRBD1 (5 bases). The sample consisted of PBMCs. The CDR3 bases are TGTGCCAGCAGCAGGGTTAGCAATCAGCCCCAGCATTTT. This sequence encodes CASSRVSNQPQHF.